Included here is one T cell receptor beta chain sequence, with context. Its antigen is not identified. The entry originates in a study of T-cell reconstitution after alpha-beta-depleted transplantation in children. Study results and caveats: Approximately two months post-transplant, alpha-beta T cells reportedly originated from several hundred expanded graft clones.

Preparation of the TCRbeta library was carried out with unique molecular identifiers. From the PCR reads, TCRdb called clonotypes with MiXCR, one entry per CDR3 protein. The table lists around 370,000 distinct CDR3 sequences, 15% to 20% of them singletons, with about 41% in the top ten. Sequencing was performed on PBMCs, mostly from graft donor cells, taken 360 days after TCRalphabeta/CD19-depleted stem cell transplant. This receptor was obtained from a male patient under 10 years old who had a stem cell transplant for acute lymphoblastic leukemia, so the T cells may come from the graft donor.

CDR3 sequence reads: CSARDLGGRAPYEQYF. The CDR3, as DNA: TGCAGTGCTAGAGATCTAGGCGGGAGGGCCCCCTACGAGCAGTACTTC. This chain uses TRBV20-1 with TRBJ2-7, with 9 bases that match TRBD2. CDR1 is DFQATT, CDR2 SNEGSKA, per germline (reference sequence). The CDR3 length is 16 residues. Trimming cost V 0 bases and J 2 bases; bases outside gene matches: 8.